Only a few counts were recorded for the clone carrying this T cell receptor beta chain. Antigen: not known. This entry belongs to a study of vaccination and CD4 T cells after COVID-19. Study-level information: Overlapping spike peptides of SARS-CoV-2, HCoV-NL63, HCoV-OC43 and HCoV-229E stimulated the cells. Study results and limitations: Within convalescent individuals, 304 out of 307 vaccine-specific clones proved to be spike mono-reactive.

Cultured CD4+ T cell DNA was sequenced using the Oncomine TCR Beta short-read assay. Scientists extracted genomic DNA from CD4+ T cells grown in culture. Each CDR3 protein gets one entry after TCRdb re-called the PCR reads with MiXCR. Of 4,000 to 6,000 distinct CDR3 sequences listed, about 42% are singletons. Documented treatment: approximately 11-day PBMC culture with coronavirus spike peptide pools or control peptides (ViraFEST assay). The unexposed donor's CD4+ T cells were collected before the COVID-19 pandemic (2011-2018). This TCR was sampled from a human donor in good health. The sequenced sample consisted of CD4+ T cells from blood, cultured in vitro.

In DNA, the CDR3 is TGTGCCAGCGGGACCGGACAGGGCAATCAGCCCCAGCATTTT. Its protein product is CASGTGQGNQPQHF. The V and J genes are TRBV6-1 and TRBJ1-5, with 7 nucleotides matching TRBD1. Germline-derived CDR1 and CDR2 are MNHNS and SASEGT. The CDR3 runs 14 residues. J gave up 2 bases and V 8 bases, and 6 bases lay outside the gene matches.